Following are 27 T cell receptor beta chains from one sample sequenced in a study of OX40 agonist ivuxolimab in advanced cancers. Assay: immunoSEQ multiplex PCR; the TCRdb copy retains only in-frame clones and omits some. Counted here are 98,000 or so clones, 75% to 90% occurring once; the ten biggest clones make up 0.82%. The material sequenced was CD4+ or CD8+ T cells sorted from blood, taken in a trial of the OX40 agonist ivuxolimab. The receptors were sampled from an adult with an advanced solid tumor such as melanoma, head and neck, liver or kidney cancer.

The gene calls are TRBV13 and TRBJ1-1, with D perhaps TRBD1 (6 bases). Germline CDR1 PRHDT, CDR2 FYEKMQ (reference sequence). The CDR3 runs to 16 residues. Trimming removed 5 bases at V and 4 bases at J, with 20 bases between. CDR3 sequence: CASSPFRGAGGTEAFF. CDR3 DNA: TGTGCCAGCAGCCCATTCCGGGGGGCAGGTGGCACTGAAGCTTTCTTT. Drawing the rest from reference TRBV13 and TRBJ1-1, the complete variable domain is AAGVIQSPRHLIKEKRETATLKCYPIPRHDTVYWYQQGPGQDPQFLISFYEKMQSDKGSIPDRFSAQQFSDYHSELNMSSLELGDSALYFCASSPFRGAGGTEAFFGQGTRLTVV.

J is TRBJ2-7 and V is TRBV6-5; 8 nucleotides agree with TRBD2. The junction had 9 bases not matched to a gene; V was cut back by 6 bases and J by 2 bases. The CDR3 covers 15 residues. CDR1 MNHEY and CDR2 SVGAGI come from the germline V gene. The chain's CDR3 is CASSPGGGGAYEQYV. DNA of the CDR3: TGTGCCAGCAGCCCGGGAGGGGGAGGAGCCTACGAGCAGTACGTC.

The chain carries TRBV20-1 and TRBJ2-7; tentative D call: TRBD1 (5 bases). This CDR3 has 11 residues. Trimming stripped 3 bases from V and 3 bases from J, with 6 bases between. Per germline, CDR1 DFQATT and CDR2 SNEGSKA (reference sequence). The CDR3, as DNA: TGCAGTGCTAGGGACAACTACGAGCAGTACTTC. Encoded protein: CSARDNYEQYF.

The rearrangement joins TRBV7-2 to TRBJ2-5, with TRBD2 matching 13 bases. This CDR3 has 17 residues. Germline assignment: CDR1 SGHTA and CDR2 FQGNSA. The ends lost 1 base at V and 4 bases at J; junction bases unmatched: 6. For the CDR3, the DNA is TGTGCCAGCAGCTTAGGAGGGGGACTAGCGGGACGAGAGACCCAGTACTTC. Amino acids: CASSLGGGLAGRETQYF.

The V call is TRBV5-6, the J call TRBJ2-3; D is undetermined. This CDR3 contains 13 residues. Trimming stripped 4 bases from V and 7 bases from J, with 13 bases between. Germline V gene data show CDR1 as SGHDT and CDR2 as YYEEEE. The CDR3 nucleotides read TGTGCCAGCAGCGTGAGACTGGGAAATACGCAGTATTTT. Translation gives CASSVRLGNTQYF. The entire variable domain, with the rest obtained from reference TRBV5-6 and TRBJ2-3, is as follows: DAGVTQSPTHLIKTRGQQVTLRCSPKSGHDTVSWYQQALGQGPQFIFQYYEEEERQRGNFPDRFSGHQFPNYSSELNVNALLLGDSALYLCASSVRLGNTQYFGPGTRLTVL.

This clone was observed a few times. The V call is TRBV10-3, the J call TRBJ1-1; TRBD1 matches at 7 bases. Unmatched junction bases numbered 2, after V lost 6 bases and J lost 1 base. CDR3 size: 13 residues. Germline-derived CDR1 and CDR2 are ENHRY and SYGVKD. CDR3 DNA sequence: TGTGCCATCAGGGGACAGTGGAACACTGAAGCTTTCTTT. It translates to CAIRGQWNTEAFF.

This clone has a single count. This chain connects TRBV6-5 to TRBJ2-1, with D possibly matching TRBD2 (5 bases). Trimming took 5 bases from V and 4 from J, leaving 12 bases between them. CDR1 and CDR2 (germline): MNHEY, SVGAGI. This CDR3 comprises 14 residues. The CDR3 DNA reads TGTGCCAGCAGTCCCTACACTAGATACAATGAGCAGTTCTTC. As protein: CASSPYTRYNEQFF.

The chain carries TRBV6-5 and TRBJ1-1; D not resolved. Trimming took 6 bases from V and 2 from J, leaving 7 bases between them. The length of the CDR3 is 12 residues. From germline, CDR1 is MNHEY and CDR2 SVGAGI. The CDR3 loop reads CASRNPNTEAFF. The CDR3 DNA sequence: TGTGCCAGCAGGAACCCCAACACTGAAGCTTTCTTT.

The chain has TRBV11-1 and TRBJ2-7; 11 bases agree with TRBD2. This CDR3 spans 15 amino acids. Germline CDR1 reads SGHAT; CDR2 reads FQDESV (reference sequence). J gave up 2 bases and V 5 bases, and 5 bases lay outside the gene matches. The CDR3 is CASSQRLAGPYEQYV. The CDR3 nucleotides read TGTGCCAGCAGCCAACGACTAGCGGGGCCCTACGAGCAGTACGTC.

This chain uses TRBV21-1 with TRBJ2-6; the D segment call TRBD1 is taken from the table without a DNA check. TRBV21-1 is given as a pseudogene. The CDR3 is made up of 17 amino acids. CDR3 amino acids: CASGFRQGEDGANVLTF. Written as DNA, the CDR3 is TGTGCCAGCGGGTTCCGACAGGGCGAAGATGGGGCCAACGTCCTGACTTTC.

The chain recombines TRBV18 with TRBJ2-5; TRBD1 agrees at 7 bases. There are 14 residues in the CDR3. After removal of 4 bases from V and 3 bases from J, the junction contained 5 bases not matched to a gene. Germline V lookup: CDR1 KGHSH, CDR2 LQKENI. The DNA of the CDR3 is TGTGCCAGCTCACTCGGGACAGTAAAAGAGACCCAGTACTTC. Translation gives CASSLGTVKETQYF.

The J gene is TRBJ2-7, the V gene TRBV18; no reliable D call. V dropped 2 bases and J dropped 0 bases, with 5 bases sitting between them. CDR3 length: 13 residues. Germline CDR1 is KGHSH and CDR2 is LQKENI. CDR3: CASSPNPSYEQYV. In DNA, the CDR3 is TGTGCCAGCTCACCAAACCCCTCCTACGAGCAGTACGTC.

DNA for the CDR3: TGTGCCAGCAGCTTAGATCTCCGGGAGCAGTACTTC. Residues: CASSLDLREQYF. The chain recombines TRBV11-2 with TRBJ2-7, with D hard to call. This CDR3 is 12 amino acids long. Between the trimmed V and J ends, which lost 0 bases and 7 bases, there was a span of 7 bases. Germline V gene data show CDR1 as SGHAT and CDR2 as FQNNGV.

The CDR3 DNA follows: TGTGCCATCAGGCCGGGACAGGGGGCCATCGGGGAGCTGTTTTTT. As protein: CAIRPGQGAIGELFF. V gene TRBV10-3 combines with J gene TRBJ2-2, with 12 nucleotides matching TRBD1. V shed 6 bases and J 7 bases; nucleotides not matched to a gene: 6. This CDR3 spans 15 amino acids. Germline CDR1 reads ENHRY; CDR2 reads SYGVKD.

The rearrangement links TRBV7-8 to TRBJ1-2, with D possibly being TRBD1 (5 bases). The germline V gene has CDR1 SGHVS and CDR2 FQNEAQ. The V end lost 5 bases, the J end lost 4 bases, and 11 bases lay between the germline ends. The CDR3 covers 13 residues. CDR3 sequence: CASSQMGGYGYTF. In DNA form, the CDR3 reads TGTGCCAGCAGCCAAATGGGGGGCTATGGCTACACCTTC. Together with reference TRBV7-8 and TRBJ1-2, the CDR3 gives the full variable domain: GAGVSQSPRYKVAKRGQDVALRCDPISGHVSLFWYQQALGQGPEFLTYFQNEAQLDKSGLPSDRFFAERPEGSVSTLKIQRTQQEDSAVYLCASSQMGGYGYTFGSGTRLTVV.

J is TRBJ2-1 and V is TRBV11-3, with D perhaps given as TRBD1 or TRBD2 (5 bases each). Trimming stripped 3 bases from V and 4 bases from J, with 10 bases between. Germline loops: CDR1 SGHNT, CDR2 YENEEA. The length of the CDR3 is 14 residues. CDR3 coding DNA: TGTGCCAGCAGCTTCGGGACGCCATACAATGAGCAGTTCTTC. Translated: CASSFGTPYNEQFF.

The gene calls are TRBV28 and TRBJ1-2, with TRBD1 identical over 7 bases. Germline V gene data show CDR1 as MDHEN and CDR2 as SYDVKM. V shed 6 bases, J shed 0 bases, and the junction held 4 bases outside the gene matches. This CDR3 is 14 amino acids long. In nucleotides, the CDR3 is TGTGCCAGCAGCCCACAGGGGCCTAACTATGGCTACACCTTC. This translates into CASSPQGPNYGYTF.

The chain has TRBV5-1 and TRBJ2-1; D may match TRBD1 or TRBD2 (5 bases each). CDR1 is SGHRS, CDR2 YFSETQ, per germline. Trimming removed 3 bases at V and 1 base at J, with 14 bases between. The CDR3 is made up of 16 amino acids. CDR3 loop: CASSYLTGPSYNEQFF. The CDR3, as DNA: TGCGCCAGCAGCTACCTCACGGGACCTTCCTACAATGAGCAGTTCTTC.

The chain links TRBV18 to TRBJ1-1; D remains ambiguous. Germline V lookup: CDR1 KGHSH, CDR2 LQKENI. CDR3 length equals 14 residues. Trimming stripped 2 bases from V and 3 bases from J, with 10 bases between. CDR3 protein: CASSPVSGYTEAFF. In nucleotides, the CDR3 is TGTGCCAGCTCACCAGTATCAGGCTACACTGAAGCTTTCTTT.

The chain carries TRBV30 and TRBJ2-7; TRBD1 aligns across 8 bases. The CDR3 length is 11 residues. Germline-derived CDR1 and CDR2 are GTSNPN and SVGIG (reference sequence). With V trimmed by 5 bases and J by 4 bases, 1 base remained unmatched. In nucleotides, the CDR3 is TGTGCCTGGCGACAGGGGTACGAGCAGTACTTC. Encoded protein: CAWRQGYEQYF. The full variable domain, rest sourced from reference TRBV30 and TRBJ2-7, is SQTIHQWPATLVQPVGSPLSLECTVEGTSNPNLYWYRQAAGRGLQLLFYSVGIGQISSEVPQNLSASRPQDRQFILSSKKLLLSDSGFYLCAWRQGYEQYFGPGTRLTVT.

This chain uses TRBV19 with TRBJ2-5; possible D gene TRBD2, 5 bases. The V end lost 0 bases, the J end lost 4 bases, and 6 bases lay between the germline ends. Germline-derived CDR1 and CDR2 are LNHDA and SQIVND (reference sequence). The CDR3 sequence is 13 residues long. The CDR3 DNA reads TGTGCCAGTAGTATAGACGGGGTAGAGACCCAGTACTTC. Protein product: CASSIDGVETQYF.

The chain uses TRBV29-1 and TRBJ2-5; maybe TRBD1 (5 bases). Germline-derived CDR1 and CDR2 are SQVTM and ANQGSEA. V lost 4 bases and J lost 2, with 8 bases in between. CDR3 length: 12 amino acids. CDR3 in amino acids: CSVGQYQETQYF. The CDR3 nucleotides read TGCAGCGTTGGACAGTATCAAGAGACCCAGTACTTC.

The V and J genes are TRBV6-5 and TRBJ2-5; 13 nucleotides match TRBD2. The CDR3 runs 14 residues. V lost 6 bases to trimming and J lost 4 bases; unmatched junction nucleotides: 2. The V gene's germline CDR1 is MNHEY and CDR2 SVGAGI. CDR3 sequence: CASRRLAGGETQYF. For the CDR3, the DNA is TGTGCCAGCAGAAGACTAGCGGGAGGAGAGACCCAGTACTTC.

The rearrangement uses TRBV25-1 and TRBJ2-5; D call uncertain. Trimming removed 3 bases from V and 1 base from J, with 9 bases in between. Germline CDR1 and CDR2: MGHDK and SYGVNS. The CDR3 has 14 amino acids. As DNA, the CDR3 is TGTGCCAGCAGTGATTTAACCCTCCAAGAGACCCAGTACTTC. Its translation: CASSDLTLQETQYF.

This chain joins TRBV12-1 and TRBJ2-3; the table's D call TRBD2 went unverified against the DNA. TRBV12-1 is annotated as a pseudogene. The CDR3 sequence is 13 residues long. For the CDR3, the DNA is TGTGCCAGCAGCTTTGGGACTAGCGATACGCAGTATTTT. Protein product: CASSFGTSDTQYF.

This chain joins TRBV6-6 and TRBJ1-2; 9 positions agree with TRBD1. This CDR3 has 16 residues. Trimming took 4 bases from V and 8 from J; bases not matched to a gene: 14. The germline gives CDR1 MNHNY, CDR2 SVGAGI (reference sequence). The CDR3 sequence: CASSSPGTGSHVGYTF. The CDR3 DNA sequence: TGTGCCAGCAGTTCCCCCGGGACAGGGTCGCATGTGGGCTACACCTTC.

The chain couples TRBV2 to TRBJ2-7; D is ambiguous. This CDR3 has 11 amino acids. In germline, CDR1 is SNHLY, CDR2 FYNNEI. V was shortened by 0 bases and J by 7 bases, with 4 bases between the two germline ends. This chain's CDR3 is CASSEAREQYV. The CDR3 coding sequence is TGTGCCAGCAGTGAAGCCCGGGAGCAGTACGTC.